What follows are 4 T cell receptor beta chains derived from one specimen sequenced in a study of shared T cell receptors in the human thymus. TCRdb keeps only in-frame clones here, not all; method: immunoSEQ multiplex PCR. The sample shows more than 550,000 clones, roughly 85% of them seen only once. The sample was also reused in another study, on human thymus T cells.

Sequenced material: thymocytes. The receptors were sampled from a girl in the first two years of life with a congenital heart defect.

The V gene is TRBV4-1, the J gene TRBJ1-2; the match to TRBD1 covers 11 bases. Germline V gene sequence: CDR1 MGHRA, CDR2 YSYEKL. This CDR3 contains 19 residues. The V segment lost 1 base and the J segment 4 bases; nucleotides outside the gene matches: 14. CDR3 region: CASSQARWTGGRDSYGYTF. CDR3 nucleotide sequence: TGCGCCAGCAGCCAAGCTCGATGGACAGGGGGCAGGGACTCCTATGGCTACACCTTC.

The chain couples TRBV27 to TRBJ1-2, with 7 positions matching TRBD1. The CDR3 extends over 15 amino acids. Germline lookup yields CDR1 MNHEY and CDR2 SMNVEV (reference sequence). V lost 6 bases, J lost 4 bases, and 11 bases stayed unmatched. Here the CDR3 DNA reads TGTGCCAGCAGACCCATGGACAGGCCCCGCTATGGCTACACCTTC. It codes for CASRPMDRPRYGYTF.

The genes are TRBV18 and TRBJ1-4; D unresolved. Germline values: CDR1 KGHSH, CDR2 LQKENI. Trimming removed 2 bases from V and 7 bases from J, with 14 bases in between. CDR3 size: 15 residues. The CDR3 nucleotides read TGTGCCAGCTCACCATCTAGCGGGGAACGTGAAAAACTGTTTTTT. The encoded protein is CASSPSSGEREKLFF.

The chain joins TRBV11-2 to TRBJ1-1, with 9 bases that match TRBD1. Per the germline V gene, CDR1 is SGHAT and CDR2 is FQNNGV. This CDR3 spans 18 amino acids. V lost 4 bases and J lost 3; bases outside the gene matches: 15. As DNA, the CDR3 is TGTGCCAGCAGCTCAGAGCGCATCCGGGACAGGGATCACACTGAAGCTTTCTTT. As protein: CASSSERIRDRDHTEAFF.